The 23 T cell receptor beta chains below were found in one sample sequenced in a study of Graves' ophthalmopathy and Graves' hyperthyroidism. CDR3 regions of TCR beta were amplified from RNA transcripts. The first-round RT-PCR employed HTBI primers together with the Qiagen OneStep RT-PCR kit. A multiplex PCR was then performed as the second round. One entry per CDR3 protein, called by TCRdb with MiXCR from the multiplex PCR reads. Counted here are nearly 400,000 distinct CDR3 sequences, approximately 20% occurring once; the ten biggest clones make up 1.5% to 2%. The sample comprised peripheral blood. The origin of the receptors is a woman aged 18-29 years with Graves' ophthalmopathy.

This clonotype showed up many times. The chain recombines TRBV27 with TRBJ2-7; D is ambiguous. This CDR3 is 15 amino acids long. Deletions cut 5 bases from V and 0 bases from J, with 14 bases between. Germline V gene sequence: CDR1 MNHEY, CDR2 SMNVEV (reference sequence). In nucleotides, the CDR3 is TGTGCCAGCAGTCCGGGCCGTCCGAGCTCCTACGAGCAGTACTTC. This encodes CASSPGRPSSYEQYF.

This clonotype appeared many times. The rearrangement links TRBV6-5 to TRBJ1-1; TRBD1 agrees at 7 bases. This CDR3 contains 16 residues. J lost 1 base, V lost 4 bases, and 9 bases had no gene match. CDR1 and CDR2 from the germline V gene are MNHEY and SVGAGI. CDR3 sequence reads: CASSSHLTGTNTEAFF. The DNA of the CDR3 is TGTGCCAGCAGTTCCCATTTGACAGGGACGAACACTGAAGCTTTCTTT.

The sample holds many counts of this clonotype. This sequence joins TRBV6-1 and TRBJ2-7; the match to TRBD2 covers 7 bases. CDR1 and CDR2 from the germline V gene are MNHNS and SASEGT. V dropped 8 bases and J dropped 8; count of bases not matched to a gene: 15. The CDR3 runs 14 residues. CDR3 coding DNA: TGTGCCAGCGGGGAAGCGGGGCCCCCTGGTCAGCAGTACTTC. It codes for CASGEAGPPGQQYF.

This clonotype was counted many times. The chain uses TRBV6-5 and TRBJ1-1, with D maybe TRBD1 (5 bases). The germline V gene encodes CDR1 MNHEY and CDR2 SVGAGI. The V and J ends lost 2 bases and 4 bases respectively, with 14 bases between them. The CDR3 is 15 residues long. The CDR3 nucleotides are TGTGCCAGCAGTTACCTGTCGGGACGGTCCACTGAAGCTTTCTTT. It encodes CASSYLSGRSTEAFF.

This clonotype was seen ten or more times. The CDR3 protein is CASRGTGGANTEAFF. CDR3 sequence (DNA): TGTGCCAGCAGGGGGACAGGGGGCGCGAACACTGAAGCTTTCTTT. The V call is TRBV6-4, the J call TRBJ1-1; 12 bases agree with TRBD1. J was trimmed by 1 base and V by 6 bases; bases with no gene match: 3. Germline-derived CDR1 and CDR2 are MRHNA and SNTAGT. The CDR3 has 15 amino acids.

The chain combines TRBV27 with TRBJ2-5; 7 nucleotides match TRBD2. This CDR3 has 13 amino acids. V shed 4 bases and J 6 bases; nucleotides not matched to a gene: 5. The germline CDR1 and CDR2 sequences are MNHEY and SMNVEV (reference sequence). The CDR3 protein is CASSWGGGKTQYF. As DNA, the CDR3 is TGTGCCAGCAGTTGGGGGGGGGGAAAGACCCAGTACTTC.

In this sample, this clonotype turned up many times. The chain carries TRBV7-2 and TRBJ1-3, with D possibly TRBD1 on 5 matching bases. Per the germline V gene, CDR1 is SGHTA and CDR2 is FQGNSA. V lost 2 bases and J 2 bases, leaving 10 bases between the germline ends. The CDR3 spans 15 residues. The DNA for the CDR3 is TGTGCCAGCAGCTTAAGCAGGGTTCCTGGAAACACCATATATTTT. It codes for CASSLSRVPGNTIYF.

This clonotype has ten or more counts. The rearrangement links TRBV20-1 to TRBJ1-2; TRBD1 matches 7 bases. Germline lookup yields CDR1 DFQATT and CDR2 SNEGSKA (reference sequence). The V and J ends lost 4 bases and 0 bases, in that order; junction bases with no gene match: 2. The CDR3 covers 13 residues. Written as DNA, the CDR3 is TGCAGTGCTACGGGACAGACTAACTATGGCTACACCTTC. It is translated as CSATGQTNYGYTF.

This clonotype was seen ten or more times. The genes are TRBV6-2 or TRBV6-3 and TRBJ1-2, with D possibly TRBD1 on 6 matching bases. The germline V gene has CDR1 MNHEY and CDR2 SVGEGT. Trimming stripped 6 bases from V and 4 bases from J, with 18 bases between. The CDR3 is 15 residues long. CDR3 region: CASSPMVQGVYGYTF. CDR3 coding DNA: TGTGCCAGCAGCCCGATGGTACAGGGAGTCTATGGCTACACCTTC.

This clonotype showed up many times. This chain links TRBV27 with TRBJ2-7, with TRBD1 matching over 8 bases. CDR3 length: 14 residues. Trimming at V came to 2 bases and at J to 3 bases, leaving 3 bases not matched to a gene. The germline CDR1 and CDR2 sequences are MNHEY and SMNVEV (reference sequence). The DNA for the CDR3 is TGTGCCAGCAGTTTACGCGGACAGGGCTACGAGCAGTACTTC. Its translation: CASSLRGQGYEQYF.

This clonotype appeared many times. J is TRBJ2-5 and V is TRBV20-1; 11 positions agree with TRBD2. The CDR3 loop spans 14 amino acids. Germline trimming cut 5 bases from V and 9 bases from J; bases unmatched to any gene: 11. The germline gives CDR1 DFQATT, CDR2 SNEGSKA (reference sequence). The CDR3 nucleotides are TGCAGTGCTGCGTACGATAGCGGGGGGGGGGCCCAGTACTTC. It is translated as CSAAYDSGGGAQYF.

The table lists this clonotype with many counts. The CDR3 does not close with the conserved phenylalanine or tryptophan, likely indicating a read error. The CDR3 nucleotides are TGCGCCAGCAGCTTGGAGTCTAGCGGGGGTTACGAGCAGTACCTC. Protein product: CASSLESSGGYEQYL. J is TRBJ2-7 and V is TRBV5-1, with 10 bases lining up with TRBD2. The V gene end was trimmed by 0 bases and the J gene end by 4 bases; junction bases not matched to a gene: 4. The CDR3 is made up of 15 amino acids. Germline V gene data show CDR1 as SGHRS and CDR2 as YFSETQ.

The chain employs TRBV2 and TRBJ1-2; TRBD1 matches 8 bases. The CDR3 extends over 15 amino acids. J gave up 5 bases and V 4 bases, and 9 bases lay outside the gene matches. Germline lookup yields CDR1 SNHLY and CDR2 FYNNEI. DNA of the CDR3: TGTGCCAGCAGTGCTCAGGGGGCTAAGGGATATGGCTACACCTTC. Amino acids: CASSAQGAKGYGYTF.

The rearrangement joins TRBV6-2 or TRBV6-3 to TRBJ2-7; no clear D. Germline lookup yields CDR1 MNHEY and CDR2 SVGEGT. V was cut by 6 bases and J by 6 bases, with 12 bases left in between. CDR3 size: 12 residues. CDR3 sequence: CASRHRWVEQYF. CDR3 nucleotide sequence: TGTGCCAGCAGACACCGCTGGGTCGAGCAGTACTTC.

There are many counts of this clonotype. The chain carries TRBV4-1 and TRBJ2-7; a weak D match, TRBD1 (5 bases). This CDR3 has 15 residues. Trimming took off 1 base at V and 2 bases at J, with 12 bases between the two ends. Germline lookup yields CDR1 MGHRA and CDR2 YSYEKL. CDR3 bases: TGCGCCAGCAGCCAAGGAGCAGGGTTTCCCTACGAGCAGTACTTC. Protein product: CASSQGAGFPYEQYF.

This clonotype was observed at least ten times. The chain couples TRBV6-4 to TRBJ1-5; D call uncertain. V was trimmed by 6 bases and J by 2 bases, leaving 20 bases between them. The CDR3 length is 17 residues. Germline lookup yields CDR1 MRHNA and CDR2 SNTAGT. CDR3 coding DNA: TGTGCCAGCAGGCGGGCCTCTGGAATTGATGGCAATCAGCCCCAGCATTTT. Protein product: CASRRASGIDGNQPQHF.

In this sample, this clonotype turned up many times. V and J are TRBV3-1 and TRBJ2-7; TRBD2 matches 8 bases. J lost 2 bases, V lost 2 bases, and 8 bases had no gene match. The germline V gene has CDR1 LGHDT and CDR2 YNNKEL (reference sequence). The CDR3 is 16 amino acids. CDR3 loop: CASSQPITSGAYEQYF. As DNA, the CDR3 is TGTGCCAGCAGCCAACCTATTACTAGCGGCGCCTACGAGCAGTACTTC.

This clonotype was detected many times. This rearrangement joins TRBV20-1 to TRBJ1-1, with 9 bases matching TRBD1. Germline V lookup: CDR1 DFQATT, CDR2 SNEGSKA (reference sequence). This CDR3 is built from 15 residues. The trim removed 1 base at V and 3 bases at J, leaving 6 bases unmatched. CDR3 amino acids: CSARGWDRVDTEAFF. Here the CDR3 DNA reads TGCAGTGCTAGAGGATGGGACAGGGTGGACACTGAAGCTTTCTTT.

This clonotype was found many times. The chain combines TRBV4-1 with TRBJ1-2; 8 bases align to TRBD1. V gave up 0 bases and J gave up 4 bases; unmatched junction bases: 7. From germline, CDR1 is MGHRA and CDR2 YSYEKL. The CDR3 spans 16 residues. The CDR3 spells CASSQEPGQGAYGYTF. The CDR3 nucleotides read TGCGCCAGCAGCCAAGAACCCGGACAGGGTGCCTATGGCTACACCTTC.

This clonotype occurred many times. Written as DNA, the CDR3 is TGTGCCAGCAGCAATCAGACCGTTTTGGAGACCCAGTACTTC. Translation gives CASSNQTVLETQYF. The chain carries TRBV7-3 and TRBJ2-5; no clear D. Trimming removed 5 bases from V and 5 bases from J, with 15 bases in between. Germline CDR1 is SGHTA and CDR2 is FQGTGA. CDR3 length: 14 residues.

The chain has TRBV3-1 and TRBJ1-3; D remains ambiguous. This CDR3 is 15 amino acids long. Trimming cost V 1 base and J 0 bases, with 7 bases left between them. Per the germline V gene, CDR1 is LGHDT and CDR2 is YNNKEL (reference sequence). The chain's CDR3 is CASSQVLSSGNTIYF. In DNA, the CDR3 is TGTGCCAGCAGCCAAGTACTAAGCTCTGGAAACACCATATATTTT. The full variable domain, completed using reference TRBV3-1 and TRBJ1-3, is DTAVSQTPKYLVTQMGNDKSIKCEQNLGHDTMYWYKQDSKKFLKIMFSYNNKELIINETVPNRFSPKSPDKAHLNLHINSLELGDSAVYFCASSQVLSSGNTIYFGEGSWLTVV.

This clonotype was counted many times. V gene TRBV5-1 combines with J gene TRBJ2-4; D is unresolved. V was shortened by 5 bases and J by 7 bases, with 13 bases between the two germline ends. The CDR3 loop spans 13 amino acids. Germline V gene sequence: CDR1 SGHRS, CDR2 YFSETQ. The CDR3 nucleotides read TGCGCCAGCAGTCCGGGCGTGAGGAACATTCAGTACTTC. Translation gives CASSPGVRNIQYF.

This clonotype showed up just a few times. The chain links TRBV27 to TRBJ2-7; TRBD1 matches at 8 bases. Trimming cost V 6 bases and J 3 bases; bases outside gene matches: 7. The V gene's germline CDR1 is MNHEY and CDR2 SMNVEV (reference sequence). The CDR3 sequence is 14 residues long. CDR3: CASSRQGSHYEQYF. DNA of the CDR3: TGTGCCAGCAGCCGACAGGGGTCCCACTACGAGCAGTACTTC.